The entry below gives a single TCR beta chain sequence along with its context. What it recognizes is unknown. The entry originates in a study of Ad26.COV2.S vaccination and SARS-CoV-2 variants. Looking at the study overall: Donor was one of the participants in the Ad26.COV2.S arm of the COV1001 trial.

The treatment denotes: 15 to 20 received Ad26.COV2.S at low or high dose, single or two shots; roughly 5 received placebo; per-sample allocation not given. Collection of the samples took place on day 63 after the first injection of vaccine or placebo. Per germline, CDR1 SGHVS and CDR2 FNYEAQ. The CDR3 is made up of 15 amino acids. Trimming at V came to 1 base and at J to 3 bases, leaving 5 bases not matched to a gene. Some clones are missing from TCRdb's copy, which holds only in-frame ones; the method was immunoSEQ multiplex PCR. Of 300,000 to 400,000 clones in the sample, more than 75% were seen once. Regarding the study as a whole: Possibly, TCR breadth and depth analyses underestimated total T cell responses.

The receptor was derived from a person between 18 and 65 years old who received the Ad26.COV2.S COVID-19 vaccine or a placebo. The material was peripheral blood, obtained in a trial of Ad26.COV2.S vaccine versus placebo. The chain combines TRBV7-6 with TRBJ2-7; TRBD2 aligns across 8 bases. CDR3 nucleotides: TGTGCCAGCAGCTTAGACGGGACTAGTGGCTACGAGCAGTACTTC. It specifies CASSLDGTSGYEQYF.